These 20 T cell receptor beta chains share one sample of origin, sequenced in a study of blood T cell repertoires in COVID-19. TCRdb's copy holds only in-frame clones and misses some; the assay was immunoSEQ multiplex PCR. The repertoire holds over 400,000 clones, with 70% to 90% as singletons. Sequenced input: peripheral blood. These receptors were collected from a human donor in a cohort sampled during active COVID-19.

This chain links TRBV7-3 with TRBJ2-5; 7 positions agree with TRBD1. Per germline, CDR1 SGHTA and CDR2 FQGTGA. The CDR3 has 15 amino acids. With 5 bases clipped from V and 5 bases from J, the junction kept 11 bases outside the gene matches. The CDR3 DNA reads TGTGCCAGCAGCCCCCAGGGACAGCCTCGGGAGACCCAGTACTTC. This gives the protein CASSPQGQPRETQYF.

The genes are TRBV24-1 and TRBJ2-5, with D possibly matching TRBD1 (5 bases). V lost 12 bases to trimming and J lost 1 base, with 14 bases between them. Germline loops: CDR1 KGHDR, CDR2 SFDVKD. CDR3 length equals 13 residues. CDR3 residues: CASDGHLQETQYF. The DNA for the CDR3 is TGTGCCTCAGACGGACACCTCCAAGAGACCCAGTACTTC.

The chain joins TRBV28 to TRBJ1-2; weak D call: TRBD1 (6 bases). This CDR3 spans 12 amino acids. Trimming left V 4 bases short and J 7 bases short, with 10 bases between. In germline, CDR1 is MDHEN, CDR2 SYDVKM. CDR3 sequence: CASSSHRAGYTF. CDR3 bases: TGTGCCAGCAGTTCACACAGGGCTGGCTACACCTTC.

The chain has TRBV9 and TRBJ1-6; D remains ambiguous. The CDR3 is 12 residues long. Trimming shortened V by 3 bases and J by 9 bases, and 7 bases separated the two germline ends. Germline-derived CDR1 and CDR2 are SGDLS and YYNGEE. The CDR3 nucleotides are TGTGCCAGCAGCGGAGAAGTTTCACCCCTCCACTTT. Its translation: CASSGEVSPLHF.

The V call is TRBV7-8, the J call TRBJ1-5, with D perhaps matching TRBD1 (6 bases). The CDR3 runs 15 residues. Germline CDR1 reads SGHVS; CDR2 reads FQNEAQ. V gave up 5 bases and J gave up 7 bases, with 18 bases separating them. The CDR3 loop is CASSPVTGRGQPQHF. As DNA, the CDR3 is TGTGCCAGCAGCCCTGTGACAGGAAGGGGACAGCCCCAGCATTTT.

This chain joins TRBV9 and TRBJ2-7; the match to TRBD2 covers 9 bases. V lost 0 bases and J lost 2; bases outside the gene matches: 3. In germline, CDR1 is SGDLS, CDR2 YYNGEE. This CDR3 has 15 residues. CDR3 in amino acids: CASSVVAGGAYEQYF. Written as DNA, the CDR3 is TGTGCCAGCAGCGTAGTGGCGGGAGGGGCCTACGAGCAGTACTTC.

The V gene is TRBV11-2, the J gene TRBJ2-1; D remains unclear. The ends were cut back, 0 bases at V and 7 bases at J, with 10 bases in the middle. The V gene's germline CDR1 is SGHAT and CDR2 FQNNGV. This CDR3 is 14 amino acids long. The CDR3 spells CASSLEWLSNEQFF. CDR3 sequence (DNA): TGTGCCAGCAGCTTAGAGTGGCTTTCAAATGAGCAGTTCTTC.

The CDR3 sequence: CASSKAAGTSQETQYF. The CDR3 nucleotides read TGCGCCAGCAGCAAAGCAGCCGGGACTTCCCAAGAGACCCAGTACTTC. The V gene is TRBV4-1, the J gene TRBJ2-5; a possible D gene is TRBD2 (6 bases). This CDR3 contains 16 residues. Deletions cut 5 bases from V and 1 base from J, with 17 bases between. Germline V lookup: CDR1 MGHRA, CDR2 YSYEKL.

J is TRBJ2-1 and V is TRBV7-9; 7 bases align to TRBD1. After removal of 0 bases from V and 4 bases from J, the junction contained 3 bases not matched to a gene. The CDR3 is 15 residues long. Germline V gene lookup returns CDR1 SEHNR and CDR2 FQNEAQ (reference sequence). The CDR3 loop is CASSLAGTAYNEQFF. CDR3 bases: TGTGCCAGCAGCTTAGCGGGGACAGCTTACAATGAGCAGTTCTTC.

This chain links TRBV28 with TRBJ1-3, with a weak D call TRBD1 (5 bases). Trimming took 6 bases from V and 4 from J, leaving 13 bases between them. The CDR3 loop spans 14 amino acids. Per the germline V gene, CDR1 is MDHEN and CDR2 is SYDVKM. CDR3 sequence (DNA): TGTGCCAGCAGCACTCATGGGGCCGGAAACACCATATATTTT. Translated, it gives CASSTHGAGNTIYF.

This chain uses TRBV4-2 with TRBJ2-2, with 9 nucleotides matching TRBD1. CDR1 LGHNA and CDR2 YNFKEQ come from the germline V gene. J was trimmed by 4 bases and V by 0 bases; bases with no gene match: 6. The CDR3 has 17 amino acids. CDR3 bases: TGTGCCAGCAGCCAAGAGGAACAGGGGGCTTCCACCGGGGAGCTGTTTTTT. It encodes CASSQEEQGASTGELFF.

The chain couples TRBV19 to TRBJ1-3, with D unresolved. This CDR3 region has 15 residues. Germline CDR1 LNHDA, CDR2 SQIVND (reference sequence). Trimming cost V 3 bases and J 7 bases, with 16 bases left between them. Written as DNA, the CDR3 is TGTGCCAGTAGTATGGGCAGGACTTCGATGAACACCATATATTTT. Encoded protein: CASSMGRTSMNTIYF.

The rearrangement uses TRBV30 and TRBJ1-2, with 7 bases that match TRBD1. CDR1 and CDR2 (germline): GTSNPN, SVGIG (reference sequence). V was pared by 2 bases and J by 4 bases, with 10 bases of the junction left unmatched. The CDR3 has 15 amino acids. Here the CDR3 reads CAWSKGDSVIYGYTF. The CDR3, as DNA: TGTGCCTGGAGTAAAGGGGACAGCGTTATCTATGGCTACACCTTC. Using reference TRBV30 and TRBJ1-2 for the parts outside the CDR3, the full variable domain is SQTIHQWPATLVQPVGSPLSLECTVEGTSNPNLYWYRQAAGRGLQLLFYSVGIGQISSEVPQNLSASRPQDRQFILSSKKLLLSDSGFYLCAWSKGDSVIYGYTFGSGTRLTVV.

V and J are TRBV6-5 and TRBJ2-7; 11 bases match TRBD2. V shed 5 bases and J 9 bases; nucleotides not matched to a gene: 6. The CDR3 totals 13 residues. Germline lookup yields CDR1 MNHEY and CDR2 SVGAGI. CDR3: CASSTSGSRLQYF. The CDR3 region has the DNA TGTGCCAGCAGTACTAGCGGGAGTAGATTGCAGTACTTC.

This clone occurred once. The chain employs TRBV6-5 and TRBJ2-2; D gene uncertain. Trimming shortened V by 1 base and J by 2 bases, and 5 bases separated the two germline ends. Germline V CDR1 and CDR2: MNHEY, SVGAGI. The CDR3 extends over 14 amino acids. CDR3 DNA sequence: TGTGCCAGCAGTTACTTGAGAAACACCGGGGAGCTGTTTTTT. Encoded protein: CASSYLRNTGELFF.

V is TRBV18 and J is TRBJ2-3; TRBD1 matches at 9 bases. Germline assignment: CDR1 KGHSH and CDR2 LQKENI. This CDR3 region has 14 residues. The V segment lost 6 bases and the J segment 4 bases; nucleotides outside the gene matches: 5. The CDR3 spells CASSHGQGPDTQYF. The CDR3, as DNA: TGTGCCAGCTCCCACGGACAGGGGCCAGATACGCAGTATTTT.

The J gene is TRBJ1-4, the V gene TRBV27, with D perhaps TRBD1 (5 bases). CDR3 length: 15 residues. CDR1 MNHEY and CDR2 SMNVEV come from the germline V gene (reference sequence). With 5 bases removed from V and 7 bases from J, the gap between germline ends came to 17 bases. The CDR3 reads CASSRTTVVVEKLFF. The DNA for the CDR3 is TGTGCCAGCAGTCGAACGACAGTCGTTGTTGAAAAACTGTTTTTT.

The gene calls are TRBV30 and TRBJ1-3; D is possibly TRBD1 (5 bases). V was trimmed by 1 base and J by 8 bases, leaving 18 bases between them. The CDR3 consists of 15 residues. CDR1 and CDR2 from the germline V gene are GTSNPN and SVGIG (reference sequence). This CDR3 reads CAWSANGSGGDTIYF. The CDR3 DNA follows: TGTGCCTGGAGTGCCAATGGCTCCGGAGGGGACACCATATATTTT.

J is TRBJ2-7 and V is TRBV9, with 7 bases aligning to TRBD2. The germline CDR1 and CDR2 sequences are SGDLS and YYNGEE. This CDR3 is built from 15 residues. V lost 3 bases, J lost 2 bases, and 8 bases stayed unmatched. The CDR3 DNA is TGTGCCAGCAGCGCTTCAGCGGGAAGGACCTACGAGCAGTACTTC. Translating gives CASSASAGRTYEQYF. Full variable domain (missing parts from reference TRBV9 and TRBJ2-7): DSGVTQTPKHLITATGQRVTLRCSPRSGDLSVYWYQQSLDQGLQFLIQYYNGEERAKGNILERFSAQQFPDLHSELNLSSLELGDSALYFCASSASAGRTYEQYFGPGTRLTVT.

The V call is TRBV27, the J call TRBJ1-1; no clear D. The CDR3 has 17 residues. V was cut by 0 bases and J by 5 bases, with 19 bases left in between. Germline-derived CDR1 and CDR2 are MNHEY and SMNVEV (reference sequence). Written as DNA, the CDR3 is TGTGCCAGCAGTTTATCCCGGGCGGGCCGGGGAGGGACTGAAGCTTTCTTT. Translating gives CASSLSRAGRGGTEAFF.